This record looks at one T cell receptor (beta chain) sequence and its context. What it binds is not known. This sample is drawn from a study of cytotoxic CD8 clonotypes in ibrutinib-treated CLL. General study results and limits: Contraction or stability on treatment was seen for public clonotypes, which were uncommon.

Data came from immunoSEQ multiplex PCR; TCRdb stores just in-frame clones and leaves some out. The sample consists of some 35,000 clones, 71% of them appearing once. Per the germline V gene, CDR1 is LNHDA and CDR2 is SQIVND (reference sequence). The V end was cut by 6 bases, the J end by 3 bases, with 9 bases between. The CDR3 covers 13 residues. V and J are TRBV19 and TRBJ2-1; D ambiguous. Source: PBMCs, taken at disease progression, from a patient treated with ibrutinib. The origin of this receptor is a human donor with chronic lymphocytic leukemia. The CDR3 sequence: CASRPRNYNEQFF. In DNA, the CDR3 is TGTGCCAGTAGGCCCCGGAACTACAATGAGCAGTTCTTC.